This TCR beta chain was identified during a study of neurological immune-mediated disorders. V shed 3 bases, J shed 8 bases, and the junction held 10 bases outside the gene matches. Looked up from germline, CDR1 is KGHDR and CDR2 is SFDVKD. The CDR3 contains 16 residues. In this sample, this clonotype turned up many times. Its antigen is unknown. General study findings and limits: Whereas HTLV-1-associated myelopathy showed the most TCR clonal expansion, multiple sclerosis showed the least, with levels below those of healthy controls.

TCRdb called the 5' RACE reads again in MiXCR, with one record for every CDR3 protein. Of 80,000 to 85,000 distinct CDR3 sequences in the sample, 2.5% to 3% were seen once. The V call is TRBV24-1, the J call TRBJ2-3; the match to TRBD1 covers 10 bases. The sequenced sample consisted of PBMCs. The receptor comes from a woman in her 30s with multiple sclerosis. CDR3 residues: CATSDPGTGDLVTQYF. Here the CDR3 DNA reads TGTGCCACCAGTGATCCCGGGACAGGGGATTTGGTTACGCAGTATTTT.